The entry that follows covers one T cell receptor (beta chain) sequence. Its antigen is as yet unknown. The record originates from a study of T cell responses to AZD1222 COVID-19 vaccine. Study conclusions and caveats: Targeting of unmutated variant regions was reportedly seen in nearly half of spike-specific TCRs.

Only in-frame clones appear in the TCRdb table, and some are missing; sequencing was by immunoSEQ multiplex PCR. Of over 90,000 clones in the sample, approximately 90% were seen once. V gave up 4 bases and J gave up 2 bases, with 14 bases separating them. Looked up from germline, CDR1 is KGHDR and CDR2 is SFDVKD. The CDR3 totals 16 residues. Sample: peripheral blood, taken 28 days after the second AZD1222 dose. The chain uses TRBV24-1 and TRBJ1-5, with D tentatively TRBD1 (5 bases). The receptor was isolated from an adult who received the AZD1222 COVID-19 vaccine. The CDR3 reads CATSEVVGEGNQPQHF. The CDR3 DNA is TGTGCCACCAGTGAAGTAGTAGGGGAGGGCAATCAGCCCCAGCATTTT.